The 22 T cell receptor beta chains given below trace back to one sample, sequenced in a study of Graves' ophthalmopathy and Graves' hyperthyroidism. The authors amplified TCR beta CDR3 regions from RNA transcripts. An opening RT-PCR round employed HTBI primers and preceded a second-round multiplex PCR. TCRdb re-analysed the multiplex PCR reads in MiXCR, keeping a single row per CDR3 protein. The table records under 800,000 distinct CDR3 sequences, about 24% of them present only once. The specimen sequenced was peripheral blood. The receptor set was obtained from a woman younger than 30 with stable Graves' hyperthyroidism. Some clones in this sample may be carry-over from other donors' samples.

This clonotype was seen a few times. The chain carries TRBV11-2 and TRBJ1-1; unclear D gene. CDR3 length equals 14 residues. The V gene lost 1 base and the J gene lost 5 bases, with 11 bases spanning the gap. The germline V gene has CDR1 SGHAT and CDR2 FQNNGV. The DNA of the CDR3 is TGTGCCAGCAGCTTAGGGATTCTGGGAACTGAAGCTTTCTTT. Translating it yields CASSLGILGTEAFF. Complete variable domain (other parts from reference TRBV11-2 and TRBJ1-1): EAGVAQSPRYKIIEKRQSVAFWCNPISGHATLYWYQQILGQGPKLLIQFQNNGVVDDSQLPKDRFSAERLKGVDSTLKIQPAKLEDSAVYLCASSLGILGTEAFFGQGTRLTVV.

As concerns this clonotype: The junction does not match germline at one end; this may be a read error. CDR3: CAISEYTAANYGYTF. The CDR3 nucleotides are TGTGCCATCAGTGAATATACGGCGGCGAACTATGGCTACACCTTC. The rearrangement uses TRBV25-1 and TRBJ1-2; D is ambiguous. CDR1 is MGHDK and CDR2 is SYGVNS in the germline V gene. The CDR3 has 15 amino acids.

This clonotype came up a few times. The V call is TRBV18, the J call TRBJ1-2, with D perhaps matching TRBD1 (5 bases). The CDR3 consists of 16 residues. From germline, CDR1 is KGHSH and CDR2 LQKENI. With 3 bases removed from V and 5 bases from J, the gap between germline ends came to 19 bases. The CDR3 nucleotides are TGTGCCAGCTCACCCACGCAGGGCCAGCAGGGTTATGGCTACACCTTC. It is translated as CASSPTQGQQGYGYTF. Full variable domain (missing parts from reference TRBV18 and TRBJ1-2): NAGVMQNPRHLVRRRGQEARLRCSPMKGHSHVYWYRQLPEEGLKFMVYLQKENIIDESGMPKERFSAEFPKEGPSILRIQQVVRGDSAAYFCASSPTQGQQGYGYTFGSGTRLTVV.

This clonotype was seen at least ten times. The CDR3 spells CASSHAGGRETQYF. Written as DNA, the CDR3 is TGTGCCAGCTCCCACGCCGGAGGGCGAGAGACCCAGTACTTC. V gene TRBV12-3 or TRBV12-4 combines with J gene TRBJ2-5; possible D gene TRBD2, 6 bases. Trimming shortened V by 8 bases and J by 4 bases, and 17 bases separated the two germline ends. This CDR3 comprises 14 residues.

V is TRBV28 and J is TRBJ2-2, with 12 bases that match TRBD1. CDR1 MDHEN and CDR2 SYDVKM come from the germline V gene. V lost 6 bases and J lost 2; bases outside the gene matches: 10. This CDR3 has 18 amino acids. CDR3 region: CASSPPGQGALNTGELFF. The CDR3 DNA is TGTGCCAGCAGCCCTCCGGGACAGGGGGCGCTTAACACCGGGGAGCTGTTTTTT.

Many counts were recorded for this clonotype. J is TRBJ1-5 and V is TRBV15; D is uncertain. With 0 bases removed from V and 0 bases from J, the gap between germline ends came to 6 bases. CDR1 and CDR2 (germline): LNHNV, YYDKDF (reference sequence). CDR3 size: 15 residues. The CDR3: CATSRERSSNQPQHF. DNA for the CDR3: TGTGCCACCAGCAGAGAGAGGAGTAGCAATCAGCCCCAGCATTTT.

This clonotype has ten or more counts. V and J are TRBV24-1 and TRBJ2-2, with D perhaps TRBD1 or TRBD2 (6 bases each). V was shortened by 2 bases and J by 6 bases, with 18 bases between the two germline ends. There are 17 residues in the CDR3. Germline lookup yields CDR1 KGHDR and CDR2 SFDVKD. The CDR3 DNA reads TGTGCCACCAGTGATTCAGGCCGGGGGCGCAAAGCCGGGGAGCTGTTTTTT. Protein sequence: CATSDSGRGRKAGELFF.

This clonotype was observed a single time. The chain uses TRBV2 and TRBJ2-5; D perhaps matches TRBD2 (5 bases). CDR1 is SNHLY, CDR2 FYNNEI, per germline. This CDR3 has 14 amino acids. V dropped 6 bases and J dropped 3 bases, with 14 bases sitting between them. In nucleotides, the CDR3 is TGTGCCAGCAGGGGCGGACTGCTTGAAGAGACCCAGTACTTC. Protein: CASRGGLLEETQYF. Together with reference TRBV2 and TRBJ2-5, the CDR3 gives the full variable domain: EPEVTQTPSHQVTQMGQEVILRCVPISNHLYFYWYRQILGQKVEFLVSFYNNEISEKSEIFDDQFSVERPDGSNFTLKIRSTKLEDSAMYFCASRGGLLEETQYFGPGTRLLVL.

This clonotype was found many times. In DNA form, the CDR3 reads TGTGCCAGCTCACCGGGGGCCCGGGAGAATCAGCCCCAGCATTTT. Translation: CASSPGARENQPQHF. The V call is TRBV18, the J call TRBJ1-5; maybe TRBD1 (6 bases). The CDR3 loop spans 15 amino acids. Germline V gene lookup returns CDR1 KGHSH and CDR2 LQKENI. Trimming took 3 bases from V and 4 from J, leaving 13 bases between them. Drawing the rest from reference TRBV18 and TRBJ1-5, the complete variable domain is NAGVMQNPRHLVRRRGQEARLRCSPMKGHSHVYWYRQLPEEGLKFMVYLQKENIIDESGMPKERFSAEFPKEGPSILRIQQVVRGDSAAYFCASSPGARENQPQHFGDGTRLSIL.

This clonotype was seen many times. The chain employs TRBV27 and TRBJ2-7; TRBD2 aligns across 7 bases. Germline CDR1 and CDR2: MNHEY and SMNVEV (reference sequence). The CDR3 has 16 residues. V gave up 5 bases and J gave up 5 bases; unmatched junction bases: 15. CDR3 region: CASSPIPWRGGNEQYF. DNA of the CDR3: TGTGCCAGCAGTCCCATCCCGTGGAGGGGAGGGAACGAGCAGTACTTC.

V is TRBV24-1 and J is TRBJ2-1; D may be TRBD2 (6 bases). The CDR3 is 16 residues long. Germline V gene data show CDR1 as KGHDR and CDR2 as SFDVKD. Trimming cost V 5 bases and J 5 bases, with 18 bases left between them. The chain's CDR3 is CATSGGIRGYDNEQFF. CDR3 sequence (DNA): TGTGCCACCAGTGGCGGGATCCGGGGGTACGACAATGAGCAGTTCTTC.

There are many counts of this clonotype. The chain carries TRBV20-1 and TRBJ1-2; 10 bases align to TRBD1. The CDR3 runs to 14 residues. With 2 bases clipped from V and 2 bases from J, the junction kept 2 bases outside the gene matches. Germline CDR1 DFQATT, CDR2 SNEGSKA (reference sequence). The CDR3 DNA sequence: TGCAGTGCTAGACCGGGACAGGGGAACTATGGCTACACCTTC. Protein: CSARPGQGNYGYTF.

This clonotype was seen many times. The gene calls are TRBV5-1 and TRBJ2-5, with TRBD2 as a possible D gene (5 bases). The CDR3 is 15 residues long. Germline CDR1 is SGHRS and CDR2 is YFSETQ. Trimming took off 5 bases at V and 4 bases at J, with 18 bases between the two ends. The CDR3 DNA is TGCGCCAGCAGTTTTGGACGGGGAGTACGAGAGACCCAGTACTTC. Translated: CASSFGRGVRETQYF.

The chain is built from TRBV6-1 and TRBJ1-1; 10 bases are a match to TRBD1. V lost 2 bases, J lost 0 bases, and 9 bases stayed unmatched. The V gene's germline CDR1 is MNHNS and CDR2 SASEGT. The CDR3 sequence is 18 residues long. The CDR3 protein is CASSELGQGLQLNTEAFF. Here the CDR3 DNA reads TGTGCCAGCAGTGAATTGGGACAGGGGCTCCAGTTGAACACTGAAGCTTTCTTT.

This clonotype occurred many times. This chain uses TRBV12-3 or TRBV12-4 with TRBJ2-7; TRBD1 aligns across 7 bases. Germline trimming cut 6 bases from V and 2 bases from J; bases unmatched to any gene: 7. CDR3 size: 14 residues. The CDR3 bases are TGTGCCAGCAGGCCCCGGGACAGTGCCTACGAGCAGTACTTC. Translation gives CASRPRDSAYEQYF.

This clonotype was detected ten times or more. This chain connects TRBV7-3 to TRBJ2-2, with TRBD1 as a possible D gene (5 bases). Germline CDR1 is SGHTA and CDR2 is FQGTGA. The V end lost 2 bases, the J end lost 4 bases, and 8 bases lay between the germline ends. This CDR3 is 14 amino acids long. The CDR3 nucleotides read TGTGCCAGCAGCTTATCCCAGGGCACCGGGGAGCTGTTTTTT. Residues: CASSLSQGTGELFF. The entire variable domain, with the rest obtained from reference TRBV7-3 and TRBJ2-2, is as follows: GAGVSQTPSNKVTEKGKYVELRCDPISGHTALYWYRQSLGQGPEFLIYFQGTGAADDSGLPNDRFFAVRPEGSVSTLKIQRTERGDSAVYLCASSLSQGTGELFFGEGSRLTVL.

At least ten counts were recorded for this clonotype. This chain joins TRBV5-1 and TRBJ1-3; 7 bases line up with TRBD1. CDR1 SGHRS and CDR2 YFSETQ come from the germline V gene. Losses at the gene ends were 2 bases for V and 14 bases for J; bases not matched to a gene: 10. The CDR3 is 13 amino acids. DNA of the CDR3: TGCGCCAGCAGCTTCGAGGGGGACAGAACACTATATTTT. Its translation: CASSFEGDRTLYF.

The rearrangement links TRBV5-1 to TRBJ1-1; D is possibly TRBD1 (5 bases). V gave up 1 base and J gave up 1 base, with 14 bases separating them. The CDR3 contains 16 residues. Germline assignment: CDR1 SGHRS and CDR2 YFSETQ. The CDR3 loop reads CASSLRGAEANTEAFF. The CDR3, as DNA: TGCGCCAGCAGCTTGAGGGGCGCGGAGGCGAACACTGAAGCTTTCTTT.

There are many counts of this clonotype. The CDR3 region has the DNA TGTGCCAGCAGTGATAGCCAGGGCACCACTGAAGCTTTCTTT. Translating it yields CASSDSQGTTEAFF. The chain combines TRBV6-1 with TRBJ1-1; D perhaps matches TRBD1 (5 bases). The CDR3 has 14 residues. Trimming took off 3 bases at V and 4 bases at J, with 12 bases between the two ends. Germline lookup yields CDR1 MNHNS and CDR2 SASEGT.

This clonotype was detected many times. V usage is TRBV2 and J usage is TRBJ2-2, with 13 bases aligning to TRBD2. CDR1 is SNHLY and CDR2 is FYNNEI in the germline V gene. This CDR3 is built from 17 residues. V was pared by 7 bases and J by 2 bases, with 7 bases of the junction left unmatched. Written as DNA, the CDR3 is TGTGCCAGCACCCTAGGACTAGCGGGAGTAAACACCGGGGAGCTGTTTTTT. Translation: CASTLGLAGVNTGELFF.

The chain employs TRBV11-2 and TRBJ1-2; tentatively, D is TRBD1 (6 bases). Germline-derived CDR1 and CDR2 are SGHAT and FQNNGV. This CDR3 region has 16 residues. V was clipped by 4 bases and J by 1 base, with 16 bases between them. The CDR3 nucleotides are TGTGCCAGCAGCTCGCTGCAGGGGTTCCTTAACTATGGCTACACCTTC. Its translation: CASSSLQGFLNYGYTF.

The chain combines TRBV6-1 with TRBJ2-7; D is perhaps TRBD1 or TRBD2 (5 bases each). The CDR3 extends over 13 amino acids. Trimming shortened V by 3 bases and J by 7 bases, and 13 bases separated the two germline ends. Looked up from germline, CDR1 is MNHNS and CDR2 is SASEGT. CDR3 DNA: TGTGCCAGCAGTGACGGGACCGCATCGGAGCAGTACTTC. Translated, it gives CASSDGTASEQYF.